This TCR beta chain was sequenced for a study of CD8 T cells in ankylosing spondylitis. This CDR3 has 17 amino acids. The junction had 10 bases not matched to a gene; V was cut back by 6 bases and J by 6 bases. TCRdb ran MiXCR on the 5' RACE reads and lists one entry per CDR3 protein. The repertoire has about 400,000 distinct CDR3 sequences, about 20% of them found once; the top ten carry 13%. This clonotype was obtained from a male donor with ankylosing spondylitis or in good health (not recorded which). The V and J genes are TRBV12-3 or TRBV12-4 and TRBJ2-1; 14 positions agree with TRBD2. Sequencing was carried out using blood, either unsorted or a sorted T cell fraction (not recorded which). CDR3 in DNA: TGTGCCAGCAGCACCGGACTAGCGGGGGGCCCCGGCAATGAGCAGTTCTTC. Amino acid sequence: CASSTGLAGGPGNEQFF.